The 12 T cell receptor beta chains given below trace back to one sample, sequenced in a study of control samples from healthy donors and cancer patients. The assay was immunoSEQ multiplex PCR, and TCRdb's table has in-frame clones only and misses some. The profile shows about 86,000 clones, more than 85% of them singletons. Sequencing input: blood. The receptors come from a woman aged 25 to 39 in good health.

The CDR3 protein is CASSLLPGQGTTEAFF. The CDR3 nucleotides read TGTGCCAGCAGTTTGTTACCGGGACAGGGGACGACTGAAGCTTTCTTT. This rearrangement joins TRBV28 to TRBJ1-1; 10 positions match TRBD1. CDR1 and CDR2 (germline): MDHEN, SYDVKM. The CDR3 consists of 16 residues. Trimming cost V 3 bases and J 5 bases; bases outside gene matches: 9.

The CDR3 loop reads CAWSQTTGTTEAFF. For the CDR3, the DNA is TGTGCCTGGAGCCAAACTACAGGGACCACTGAAGCTTTCTTT. This chain links TRBV30 with TRBJ1-1, with D perhaps TRBD1 (6 bases). The CDR3 has 14 amino acids. Trimming shortened V by 3 bases and J by 4 bases, and 15 bases separated the two germline ends. Germline CDR1 is GTSNPN and CDR2 is SVGIG (reference sequence).

V and J are TRBV7-3 and TRBJ2-1; D perhaps matches TRBD2 (5 bases). V was cut by 3 bases and J by 7 bases, with 10 bases left in between. Germline V gene lookup returns CDR1 SGHTA and CDR2 FQGTGA. The CDR3 sequence is 13 residues long. The CDR3 coding sequence is TGTGCCAGCAGCTTGGGGTGGGAGAATGAGCAGTTCTTC. Protein: CASSLGWENEQFF.

Here the CDR3 reads CASSLGTSGSQETQYF. The CDR3 DNA sequence: TGTGCCAGCAGCCTCGGGACTAGCGGGAGTCAGGAGACCCAGTACTTC. The J gene is TRBJ2-5, the V gene TRBV13; 14 bases line up with TRBD2. The CDR3 covers 16 residues. From germline, CDR1 is PRHDT and CDR2 FYEKMQ (reference sequence). Losses at the gene ends were 5 bases for V and 5 bases for J; bases not matched to a gene: 7.

The rearrangement links TRBV27 to TRBJ1-5, with D possibly matching TRBD1 (5 bases). Germline V gene sequence: CDR1 MNHEY, CDR2 SMNVEV (reference sequence). The CDR3 covers 17 residues. Trimming cost V 6 bases and J 7 bases, with 25 bases left between them. The CDR3 spells CASSPTFGRVDSQPQHF. The CDR3 DNA follows: TGTGCCAGCAGCCCTACCTTCGGCAGGGTAGATAGCCAGCCCCAGCATTTT.

This chain joins TRBV3-1 (or the pseudogene TRBV3-2) and TRBJ1-1; 7 positions match TRBD1. CDR1 LGHDT and CDR2 YNNKEL come from the germline V gene (reference sequence). CDR3 size: 17 residues. Germline trimming cut 2 bases from V and 1 base from J; bases unmatched to any gene: 10. CDR3 in amino acids: CASSQRGTAISNTEAFF. As DNA, the CDR3 is TGTGCCAGCAGCCAAAGGGGGACAGCGATTTCGAACACTGAAGCTTTCTTT.

The chain joins TRBV5-6 to TRBJ2-5; no firm D call. The CDR3 spans 13 residues. Germline loops: CDR1 SGHDT, CDR2 YYEEEE. The V end lost 10 bases, the J end lost 1 base, and 14 bases lay between the germline ends. As DNA, the CDR3 is TGTGCCGGCACCCTGGGGATCCAAGAGACCCAGTACTTC. Protein product: CAGTLGIQETQYF.

This chain links TRBV27 with TRBJ2-1, with D maybe TRBD2 (6 bases). CDR3 size: 17 residues. Trimming stripped 2 bases from V and 7 bases from J, with 21 bases between. Germline CDR1 MNHEY, CDR2 SMNVEV (reference sequence). The CDR3 is CASSLRLGGVERNEQFF. For the CDR3, the DNA is TGTGCCAGCAGTTTACGCCTGGGGGGAGTTGAGAGGAATGAGCAGTTCTTC.

The chain employs TRBV27 and TRBJ1-3; tentatively, D is TRBD1 (5 bases). Germline V gene data show CDR1 as MNHEY and CDR2 as SMNVEV (reference sequence). V was cut by 2 bases and J by 0 bases, with 8 bases left in between. This CDR3 has 15 amino acids. DNA for the CDR3: TGTGCCAGCAGTTTACGACAGCCCTCTGGAAACACCATATATTTT. Protein sequence: CASSLRQPSGNTIYF.

The J gene is TRBJ1-2, the V gene TRBV19; TRBD1 agrees at 8 bases. Germline-derived CDR1 and CDR2 are LNHDA and SQIVND (reference sequence). This CDR3 has 15 amino acids. The V segment lost 1 base and the J segment 4 bases; nucleotides outside the gene matches: 5. The CDR3 nucleotides read TGTGCCAGTAGTATAGGCGCAGGGGGCAGCTATGGCTACACCTTC. Protein: CASSIGAGGSYGYTF.

This sequence joins TRBV24-1 and TRBJ2-1, with D maybe TRBD1 (5 bases). Germline V gene lookup returns CDR1 KGHDR and CDR2 SFDVKD. CDR3 length: 18 amino acids. V lost 3 bases, J lost 7 bases, and 24 bases lay in between. The CDR3: CATSDGSTRVFFGNEQFF. The DNA of the CDR3 is TGTGCCACCAGTGATGGTTCTACCAGGGTATTCTTCGGTAATGAGCAGTTCTTC.

J is TRBJ2-4 and V is TRBV4-2, with D maybe TRBD2 (6 bases). Germline V lookup: CDR1 LGHNA, CDR2 YNFKEQ. CDR3 length: 20 amino acids. Trimming removed 1 base at V and 2 bases at J, with 24 bases between. CDR3 protein: CASSQVVWEDVVRPKNIQYF. The CDR3 region has the DNA TGTGCCAGCAGCCAAGTGGTTTGGGAGGACGTCGTGCGGCCCAAAAACATTCAGTACTTC.